The TCR beta chain described here comes from a study of technical replicates of blood from a handful of donors. The repertoire was sequenced with immunoSEQ multiplex PCR; TCRdb's copy has only in-frame clones and lacks some. Found here are approximately 13,000 clones, around 79% of them singletons; the top ten hold around 10%. The CDR3 has 13 amino acids. Germline lookup yields CDR1 KGHSH and CDR2 LQKENI. Trimming stripped 2 bases from V and 4 bases from J, with 8 bases between. The TCR originated in a human donor in good health. This rearrangement joins TRBV18 to TRBJ1-2; no reliable D call. Sequences were obtained from PBMCs. The CDR3 spells CASSPVESYGYTF. The CDR3 DNA follows: TGTGCCAGCTCACCAGTGGAGAGCTATGGCTACACCTTC.